A selection of T cell receptor beta chains follows, all from one sample in a study of blood T cell repertoires in COVID-19. Method: immunoSEQ multiplex PCR; TCRdb's copy keeps in-frame clones and lacks some. The table has 150,000 to 200,000 clones, 78% seen once; the top ten hold 17%. Sequencing was carried out using PBMCs or T cells enriched from blood (not recorded which). The receptors derive from a woman between 50 and 59 years old who had recovered from COVID-19. The CDR3 runs from the conserved cysteine through the conserved F or W. The D gene is left open where the match is weak. Size values are once, few and many counts, or a class for expanded clones, and some rows have none.

v_call	j_call	cdr3_length	d_call	clone_size	cdr3_aa	cdr3_nt
TRBV13	TRBJ2-3	16	TRBD2	-	CASSLTSGSQSDTQYF	TGTGCCAGCAGCTTAACTAGCGGGAGCCAATCAGATACGCAGTATTTT
TRBV10-3	TRBJ2-1	16	-	-	CAISESNGRVYNEQFF	TGTGCCATCAGTGAGTCGAACGGGAGAGTCTACAATGAGCAGTTCTTC
TRBV3-1/TRBV3-2	TRBJ1-4	15	-	-	CASSQEGRSNEKLFF	TGTGCCAGCAGCCAAGAGGGCAGAAGTAATGAAAAACTGTTTTTT
TRBV5-4	TRBJ2-7	15	TRBD1	-	CASSQPDRGASEQYF	TGTGCCAGCAGCCAACCGGACAGGGGGGCGAGCGAGCAGTACTTC
TRBV6-5	TRBJ2-1	15	TRBD2	few	CASSFGTRVGNEQFF	TGTGCCAGCAGTTTCGGGACTAGGGTAGGAAATGAGCAGTTCTTC
TRBV6-6	TRBJ1-3	16	-	-	CASSYGAGSSGNTIYF	TGTGCCAGCAGTTACGGTGCAGGTTCCTCTGGAAACACCATATATTTT
TRBV7-9	TRBJ1-1	14	TRBD1	-	CASSPGQGTTEAFF	TGTGCCAGCAGCCCTGGACAGGGGACCACTGAAGCTTTCTTT
TRBV19	TRBJ1-2	17	TRBD1	once	CASRNTGGGVGFYGYTF	TGTGCCAGTAGGAACACAGGGGGCGGAGTGGGATTCTACGGCTACACCTTC
TRBV4-3	TRBJ2-1	18	-	few	CASSQESPVTVTYNEQFF	TGCGCCAGCAGCCAAGAAAGTCCGGTTACTGTGACTTACAATGAGCAGTTCTTC
TRBV7-8	TRBJ2-7	15	-	-	CASSSTGTLTYEQYF	TGTGCCAGCAGCTCGACCGGGACACTCACCTACGAGCAGTACTTC
TRBV29-1	TRBJ2-7	14	TRBD2	-	CSVESSGTSYEQYF	TGCAGCGTGGAATCTAGCGGGACATCCTACGAGCAGTACTTC
TRBV28	TRBJ1-5	14	TRBD1	-	CASSSTGGGQPQHF	TGTGCCAGCAGTTCGACAGGGGGTGGTCAGCCCCAGCATTTT
TRBV11-1	TRBJ1-1	15	-	-	CASSLDQGMNTEAFF	TGTGCCAGCAGCTTAGACCAGGGGATGAACACTGAAGCTTTCTTT
TRBV11-2	TRBJ2-1	15	TRBD1	-	CASSTSRTGGFEQFF	TGTGCCAGCAGCACAAGCAGGACAGGGGGCTTTGAGCAGTTCTTC
TRBV6-5	TRBJ2-1	14	-	once	CASSYLESYNEQFF	TGTGCCAGCAGTTACCTGGAGTCCTACAATGAGCAGTTCTTC
TRBV5-8	TRBJ1-1	12	-	-	CASRMQGLEAFF	TGTGCCAGCAGGATGCAGGGGTTGGAGGCTTTCTTT